The clone carrying this T cell receptor (beta chain) is a singleton in its sample. TCRdb's table, derived via immunoSEQ multiplex PCR, lists solely in-frame clones and lacks some. The table shows under 150,000 clones, with 88% occurring only once. The CDR3 is made up of 16 amino acids. V lost 5 bases, J lost 0 bases, and 6 bases stayed unmatched. Germline V CDR1 and CDR2: SGHNT, YYREEE (reference sequence). The data were taken from a study of control samples from healthy donors and cancer patients. V usage is TRBV5-4 and J usage is TRBJ2-3; 10 bases match TRBD1. The clonotype was recovered from a woman between 65 and 79 years old in good health. The sample taken for sequencing was blood. The CDR3 here is CASRSRDRGSTDTQYF. CDR3 nucleotides: TGTGCCAGCAGGAGCCGGGACAGGGGAAGCACAGATACGCAGTATTTT.